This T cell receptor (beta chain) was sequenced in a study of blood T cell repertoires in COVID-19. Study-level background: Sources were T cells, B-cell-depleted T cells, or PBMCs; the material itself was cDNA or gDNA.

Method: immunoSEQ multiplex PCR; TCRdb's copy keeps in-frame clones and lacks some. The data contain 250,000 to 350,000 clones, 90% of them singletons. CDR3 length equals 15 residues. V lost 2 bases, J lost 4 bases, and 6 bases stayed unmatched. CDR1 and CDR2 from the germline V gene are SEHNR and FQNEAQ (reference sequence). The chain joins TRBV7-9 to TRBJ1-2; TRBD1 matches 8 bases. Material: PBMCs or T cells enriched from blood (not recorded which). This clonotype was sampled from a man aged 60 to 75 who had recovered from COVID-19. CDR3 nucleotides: TGTGCCAGCAGCTTATCCAGGGGGCATAGCTATGGCTACACCTTC. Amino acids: CASSLSRGHSYGYTF.